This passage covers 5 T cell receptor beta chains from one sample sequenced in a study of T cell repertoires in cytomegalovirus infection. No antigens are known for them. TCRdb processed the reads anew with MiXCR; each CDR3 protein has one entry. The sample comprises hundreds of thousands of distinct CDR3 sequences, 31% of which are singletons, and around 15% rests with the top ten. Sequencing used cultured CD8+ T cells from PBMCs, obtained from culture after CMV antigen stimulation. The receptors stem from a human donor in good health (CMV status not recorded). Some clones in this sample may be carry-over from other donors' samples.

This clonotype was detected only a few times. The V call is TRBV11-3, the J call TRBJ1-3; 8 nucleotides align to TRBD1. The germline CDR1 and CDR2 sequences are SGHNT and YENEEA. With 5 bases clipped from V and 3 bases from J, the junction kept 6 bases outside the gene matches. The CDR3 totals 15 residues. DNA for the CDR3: TGTGCCAGCAGCCAACAGGGGGGCGTTGGAAACACCATATATTTT. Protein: CASSQQGGVGNTIYF.

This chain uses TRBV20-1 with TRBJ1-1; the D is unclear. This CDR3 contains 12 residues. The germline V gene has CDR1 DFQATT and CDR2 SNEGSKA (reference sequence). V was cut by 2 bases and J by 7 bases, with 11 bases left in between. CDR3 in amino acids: CSARQMVYEAFF. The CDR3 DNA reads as TGCAGTGCTAGACAGATGGTTTATGAAGCTTTCTTT.

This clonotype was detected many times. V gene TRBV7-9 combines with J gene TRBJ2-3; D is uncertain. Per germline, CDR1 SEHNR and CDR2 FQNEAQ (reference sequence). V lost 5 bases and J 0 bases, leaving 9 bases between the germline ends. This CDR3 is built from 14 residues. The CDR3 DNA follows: TGTGCCAGCAGCGGTGGTCGGAGCACAGATACGCAGTATTTT. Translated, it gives CASSGGRSTDTQYF.

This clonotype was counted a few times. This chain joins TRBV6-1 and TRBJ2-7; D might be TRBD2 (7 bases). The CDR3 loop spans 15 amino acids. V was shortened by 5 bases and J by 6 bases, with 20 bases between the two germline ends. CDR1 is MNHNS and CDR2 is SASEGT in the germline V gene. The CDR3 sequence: CASSPDLGGGGEQYF. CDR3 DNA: TGTGCCAGCAGTCCCGATCTTGGGGGGGGCGGCGAGCAGTACTTC.

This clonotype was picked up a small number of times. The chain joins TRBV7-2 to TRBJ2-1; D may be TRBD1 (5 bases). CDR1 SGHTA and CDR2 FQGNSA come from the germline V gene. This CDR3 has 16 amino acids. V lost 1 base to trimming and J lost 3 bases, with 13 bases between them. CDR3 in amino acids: CASSLGGWGHYNEQFF. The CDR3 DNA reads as TGTGCCAGCAGCTTAGGTGGGTGGGGCCACTACAATGAGCAGTTCTTC.